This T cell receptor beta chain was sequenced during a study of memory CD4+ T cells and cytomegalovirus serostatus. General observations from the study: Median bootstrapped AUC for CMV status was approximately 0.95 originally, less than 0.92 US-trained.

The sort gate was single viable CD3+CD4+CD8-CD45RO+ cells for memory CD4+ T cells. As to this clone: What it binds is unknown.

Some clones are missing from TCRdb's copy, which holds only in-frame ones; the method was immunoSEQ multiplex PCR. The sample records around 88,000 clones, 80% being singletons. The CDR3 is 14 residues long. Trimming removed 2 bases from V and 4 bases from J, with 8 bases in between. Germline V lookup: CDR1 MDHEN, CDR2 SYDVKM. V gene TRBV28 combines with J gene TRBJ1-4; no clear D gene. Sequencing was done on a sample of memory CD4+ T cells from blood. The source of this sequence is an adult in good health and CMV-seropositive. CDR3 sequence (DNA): TGTGCCAGCAGTTTAGCGGGGAGTAATGAAAAACTGTTTTTT. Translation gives CASSLAGSNEKLFF. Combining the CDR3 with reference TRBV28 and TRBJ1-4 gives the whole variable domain DVKVTQSSRYLVKRTGEKVFLECVQDMDHENMFWYRQDPGLGLRLIYFSYDVKMKEKGDIPEGYSVSREKKERFSLILESASTNQTSMYLCASSLAGSNEKLFFGSGTQLSVL.